This is a list of T cell receptor beta chains from one sample in a study of blood T cell repertoires in COVID-19. Assay used: immunoSEQ multiplex PCR; TCRdb lists only in-frame clones, some missing. This sample yields tens of thousands of clones, of which roughly four fifths are seen a single time; around 10% belongs to the top ten. Input material: peripheral blood. Source of these receptors: a man over 45 with acute or convalescent COVID-19. Each CDR3 is given with its conserved first and last residue. The order of the fields is CDR3 length, clone size, V gene, D gene, J gene, CDR3 DNA, CDR3 protein. D genes are given only for firm matches. A clone size is listed for some rows: how often the clone was seen (once, few, many), or a class if it is expanded.

15,.,TRBV4-2,TRBD1,TRBJ1-2,TGTGCCAGCAGCCAAGAGCCGGGACAGAGCTATGGCTACACCTTC,CASSQEPGQSYGYTF
16,.,TRBV19,TRBD1,TRBJ1-6,TGTGCCAGTAGTCCTGAAGGAGGACAGGGGCAATCACCCCTCCACTTT,CASSPEGGQGQSPLHF
13,.,TRBV7-2,TRBD2,TRBJ2-7,TGTGCCAGCAGCACTGGACTAGCCAGGGGGCAGTACTTC,CASSTGLARGQYF
14,.,TRBV27,.,TRBJ2-7,TGTGCCAGCAGGTTAGGGGGGGCAGCCTACGAGCAGTACTTC,CASRLGGAAYEQYF
14,.,TRBV11-2,.,TRBJ1-2,TGTGCCAGCAGCTTAGGTCAGGGGCTCTTTGGCTACACCTTC,CASSLGQGLFGYTF
14,few,TRBV7-2,TRBD1,TRBJ1-6,TGTGCCAGCAGCCACCGGGACAGCGATTCACCCCTCCACTTT,CASSHRDSDSPLHF
17,.,TRBV5-5,TRBD2,TRBJ2-1,TGTGCCAGCAGCTTGGTTTCCAGCGGGAGGGTCTCCAATGAGCAGTTCTTC,CASSLVSSGRVSNEQFF
13,.,TRBV12-3/TRBV12-4,.,TRBJ1-4,TGTGCCAGCAGTTTAGGAATTCGGGAAAAACTGTTTTTT,CASSLGIREKLFF
12,.,TRBV6-5,TRBD1,TRBJ1-5,TGTGCCAGTAGTCAGGGGGGACAGCCCCAGCATTTT,CASSQGGQPQHF
16,.,TRBV19,TRBD1,TRBJ1-1,TGTGCCAGTACCGGCCCCCGGACAGGGGGAAACACTGAAGCTTTCTTT,CASTGPRTGGNTEAFF
13,once,TRBV6-5,.,TRBJ1-1,TGTGCCAGCCGAATGGGGGGGATCGCTGAAGCTTTCTTT,CASRMGGIAEAFF
14,once,TRBV6-5,.,TRBJ2-2,TGTGCCAGCAGCATACGGGTCAACACCGGGGAGCTGTTTTTT,CASSIRVNTGELFF
14,.,TRBV11-2,.,TRBJ1-1,TGTGCCAGCAGCTTAGTGGAGGGGAAGTCTGAAGCTTTCTTT,CASSLVEGKSEAFF
18,.,TRBV5-5,TRBD2,TRBJ2-2,TGTGCCCGCAGCTGGGGCGGCGGCGGGGGGCCGTCCTCGGGGGAGCTGTTTTTT,CARSWGGGGGPSSGELFF
15,.,TRBV4-1,.,TRBJ2-5,TGCGCCAGCAGCCCCGGGACACCGCGGCGGGAGACCCAGTACTTC,CASSPGTPRRETQYF
13,.,TRBV4-3,TRBD1,TRBJ1-2,TGCGCCAGCAGCCAAGCAGGGGGCTATGGCTACACCTTC,CASSQAGGYGYTF
17,.,TRBV28,.,TRBJ2-1,TGTGCCAGCAGTTCTAGGACCAGGGGCTCCGGCCGGGATGAGCAGTTCTTC,CASSSRTRGSGRDEQFF
15,.,TRBV18,.,TRBJ1-1,TGTGCCAGCTCACCTGACTCAGGGATTATCACTGAAGCTTTCTTT,CASSPDSGIITEAFF
17,.,TRBV7-2,.,TRBJ2-1,TGTGCCAGCAGCTCCGTGGACAGAAACAGTAATTACAATGAGCAGTTCTTC,CASSSVDRNSNYNEQFF
15,.,TRBV19,.,TRBJ1-5,TGTGCCAGTAGTAGGGCAGACCTTAGCAATCAGCCCCAGCATTTT,CASSRADLSNQPQHF
17,.,TRBV28,TRBD2,TRBJ2-4,TGTGCCAGCAGTTTGTCCGCCAGGGTGGGGGAGGGAGACATTCAGTACTTC,CASSLSARVGEGDIQYF
17,once,TRBV7-3,.,TRBJ1-5,TGTGCCAGCAGCTTAAACGACCGTCGGGTTAGCAATCAGCCCCAGCATTTT,CASSLNDRRVSNQPQHF
12,.,TRBV28,.,TRBJ1-2,TGTGCCAGCAGCACAGATAACTATGGCTACACCTTC,CASSTDNYGYTF
15,.,TRBV7-7,TRBD1,TRBJ2-7,TGTGCCAGCAGCTTAGGGACAGGGCGCTCCTACGAGCAGTACTTC,CASSLGTGRSYEQYF
15,.,TRBV27,TRBD1,TRBJ2-2,TGTGCCAGCAGTTTAGAAGCGACAGGGCCCGGGGAGCTGTTTTTT,CASSLEATGPGELFF
15,.,TRBV9,TRBD1,TRBJ1-1,TGTGCCAGCAGCGACCGACAGGGGGTGAACACTGAAGCTTTCTTT,CASSDRQGVNTEAFF
15,few,TRBV6-5,TRBD2,TRBJ2-7,TGTGCCAGCACCCAAGCTAGCGGGAGCTCCTACGAGCAGTACTTC,CASTQASGSSYEQYF
12,.,TRBV12-3/TRBV12-4,.,TRBJ1-5,TGTGCCAGCAGTTTTGGGGGGCAGCCCCAGCATTTT,CASSFGGQPQHF
11,once,TRBV10-1,.,TRBJ1-5,TGCGCCGCGTATAGCAATCAGCCCCAGCATTTT,CAAYSNQPQHF
15,.,TRBV30,TRBD2,TRBJ2-3,TGTGCCTGGAGTGTTCCAGCGGGGAATGGGGATACGCAGTATTTT,CAWSVPAGNGDTQYF
16,few,TRBV6-1,.,TRBJ1-1,TGTGCCAGCAGTGAACCCTCCCGGGCAGGGGTCACTGAAGCTTTCTTT,CASSEPSRAGVTEAFF
15,.,TRBV7-2,TRBD1,TRBJ1-2,TGTGCCAGCAGCCAGGGACAGCCACCGCGCTATGGCTACACCTTC,CASSQGQPPRYGYTF
16,.,TRBV18,TRBD1,TRBJ1-1,TGTGCCAGCTCCCCGGGACAGGCATTATTGAACACTGAAGCTTTCTTT,CASSPGQALLNTEAFF
15,.,TRBV27,TRBD1,TRBJ1-2,TGTGCCAGCAGTTTAGGGGCAGGGGGTAACTATGGCTACACCTTC,CASSLGAGGNYGYTF
14,.,TRBV10-2,TRBD1,TRBJ1-5,TGCGCCAGCAGTGAGTCGAGAGGGGGCCCGCCCCAGCATTTT,CASSESRGGPPQHF
15,.,TRBV9,TRBD1,TRBJ1-2,TGTGCCAGCAGCGTAGATCCAGGGGGGAACTATGGCTACACCTTC,CASSVDPGGNYGYTF
17,.,TRBV18,TRBD1,TRBJ2-5,TGTGCCAGCTCACCACAGGAGACAGGGGGCAGGAGGGAGACCCAGTACTTC,CASSPQETGGRRETQYF